A selection of T cell receptor beta chains follows, all from one sample in a study of cytomegalovirus exposure and HLA in healthy donors. This table comes from immunoSEQ multiplex PCR, and its TCRdb copy is limited to in-frame clones, with some not included. The top ten hold 3% of the sample, which has 50,000 or so clones, 73% seen once. Source material: PBMCs. The receptor set was obtained from a man younger than 30 in good health and CMV-seronegative. Both conserved end residues are part of each CDR3. Fields, in order: D gene, clone size, J gene, V gene, CDR3 length, CDR3 protein, CDR3 DNA. The D gene is left open where the match is weak. Clone sizes are given selectively: once, few, many, or a class where the clone is expanded.

TRBD2,.,TRBJ2-5,TRBV4-1,18,CASSQQGLAGGGQETQYF,TGCGCCAGCAGCCAACAAGGACTAGCGGGAGGAGGGCAAGAGACCCAGTACTTC
.,.,TRBJ1-2,TRBV2,13,CASSGDSFYGYTF,TGTGCCAGCAGTGGAGACAGCTTCTATGGCTACACCTTC
.,.,TRBJ2-7,TRBV29-1,12,CSYRRGANEQYF,TGCAGCTACCGGCGGGGTGCGAACGAGCAGTACTTC
.,.,TRBJ1-1,TRBV6-1,13,CATLLGVNTEAFF,TGTGCCACCCTTCTGGGCGTGAACACTGAAGCTTTCTTT
TRBD1,once,TRBJ2-1,TRBV23-1,16,CASSQLSRDSDNEQFF,TGCGCCAGCAGTCAATTGTCCCGGGACAGCGACAATGAGCAGTTCTTC
TRBD2,.,TRBJ2-1,TRBV5-1,17,CASSSGTSGYSYNEQFF,TGCGCCAGCAGCTCTGGGACTAGCGGTTACTCCTACAATGAGCAGTTCTTC
.,few,TRBJ2-7,TRBV5-1,15,CASSSEEAVSYEQYF,TGCGCCAGCAGCTCGGAGGAGGCGGTTTCCTACGAGCAGTACTTC
.,few,TRBJ1-1,TRBV14,13,CASSLYETGEAFF,TGTGCCAGCAGTCTCTACGAAACAGGGGAAGCTTTCTTT
.,.,TRBJ1-5,TRBV27,13,CASSPSGGQPQHF,TGTGCCAGCAGTCCCTCGGGTGGACAGCCCCAGCATTTT
TRBD1,.,TRBJ1-2,TRBV5-1,13,CASSPGTETGYTF,TGCGCCAGCAGCCCTGGGACAGAAACTGGCTACACCTTC
.,.,TRBJ2-2,TRBV29-1,11,CSVRDTGELFF,TGCAGCGTCCGTGACACCGGGGAGCTGTTTTTT
TRBD2,.,TRBJ2-7,TRBV7-8,17,CASSSNSLAGTSYEQYF,TGTGCCAGCAGCTCCAACTCACTAGCGGGAACCTCCTACGAGCAGTACTTC
TRBD1,.,TRBJ2-7,TRBV27,14,CASSFRQGNYEQYF,TGTGCCAGCAGTTTCCGACAGGGTAACTACGAGCAGTACTTC
.,.,TRBJ2-7,TRBV7-2,14,CASSPAVSSYEQYF,TGTGCCAGCAGCCCCGCTGTCAGCTCCTACGAGCAGTACTTC
.,.,TRBJ1-4,TRBV28,14,CASSPGSGREKLFF,TGTGCCAGCAGCCCAGGGTCAGGTCGAGAAAAACTGTTTTTT
TRBD1,.,TRBJ2-1,TRBV7-9,15,CASSLAGTGFNEQFF,TGTGCCAGCAGCTTAGCGGGGACAGGGTTCAATGAGCAGTTCTTC
TRBD1,few,TRBJ1-2,TRBV6-5,15,CASSYSAGQAGGYTF,TGTGCCAGCAGTTACTCGGCGGGACAGGCGGGGGGCTACACCTTC
TRBD1,few,TRBJ1-1,TRBV14,17,CASSQVRQQGAATEAFF,TGTGCCAGCAGCCAAGTCCGGCAGCAGGGGGCGGCCACTGAAGCTTTCTTT
.,.,TRBJ1-1,TRBV10-1,13,CASSEAGDTEAFF,TGCGCCAGCAGTGAAGCGGGGGACACTGAAGCTTTCTTT
.,.,TRBJ1-2,TRBV10-1,13,CASSEALNDGYTF,TGCGCCAGCAGTGAAGCTCTAAACGATGGCTACACCTTC
TRBD2,.,TRBJ2-5,TRBV10-3,20,CAMVGRGLAGGQRKEETQYF,TGTGCCATGGTAGGCAGGGGACTAGCGGGAGGTCAACGCAAGGAAGAGACCCAGTACTTC
TRBD1,.,TRBJ1-1,TRBV28,15,CASSPLTGDLSRAFF,TGTGCCAGCAGCCCCCTGACAGGGGATCTCTCTAGAGCTTTCTTT